These 21 T cell receptor beta chains were all obtained from the same sample, sequenced in a study of CD8+ T cells in alopecia areata (dated by TCRdb to the late 2010s). Library method: the immunoSEQ multiplex PCR assay. For TCR sequencing, RNA was extracted from every sample and reverse transcribed into cDNA to serve as template. TCRdb carries this immuneACCESS record with in-frame sequences only. Its versions omit some clonotypes, under half of them owing to an unresolved V gene in the studies checked, with the rest unexplained. The sample includes 80,000 to 100,000 clones, with 35% to 50% observed a single time. The ten most abundant clones make up almost 0.8% of the sample. Sequenced material: CD4+ T cells sorted from blood. These receptors were taken from a human donor with alopecia areata.

CDR3 protein: CASSGAANYGYTF. In DNA form, the CDR3 reads TGTGCCTCCTCGGGAGCCGCCAACTATGGCTACACCTTC. The V call is TRBV30, the J call TRBJ1-2; D not certain. The germline CDR1 and CDR2 sequences are GTSNPN and SVGIG (reference sequence). V was cut by 7 bases and J by 2 bases, with 14 bases left in between. This CDR3 is 13 amino acids long. The full variable domain, with the rest looked up from reference TRBV30 and TRBJ1-2, is SQTIHQWPATLVQPVGSPLSLECTVEGTSNPNLYWYRQAAGRGLQLLFYSVGIGQISSEVPQNLSASRPQDRQFILSSKKLLLSDSGFYLCASSGAANYGYTFGSGTRLTVV.

This chain connects TRBV5-1 to TRBJ2-1, with 9 bases fitting TRBD1. This CDR3 has 14 residues. The germline CDR1 and CDR2 sequences are SGHRS and YFSETQ. V lost 4 bases, J lost 6 bases, and 5 bases stayed unmatched. This CDR3 reads CASSRDRVSNEQFF. The DNA of the CDR3 is TGCGCCAGCAGCCGGGACAGGGTGAGCAATGAGCAGTTCTTC.

V is TRBV11-2 and J is TRBJ2-1; no clear D. From germline, CDR1 is SGHAT and CDR2 FQNNGV. V lost 4 bases, J lost 0 bases, and 7 bases lay in between. This CDR3 contains 14 residues. This CDR3 reads CASSSLSSYNEQFF. CDR3 nucleotide sequence: TGTGCCAGCAGCTCCCTTAGCTCCTACAATGAGCAGTTCTTC.

This chain uses TRBV23-1 with TRBJ2-5; D is ambiguous. TRBV23-1 qualifies as an ORF whose function is uncertain. The CDR3 totals 13 residues. V was pared by 9 bases and J by 5 bases, with 16 bases between. CDR3 coding DNA: TGCGCCAGGACTGTGGTCGGTCCCGAGACCCAGTACTTC. This sequence encodes CARTVVGPETQYF.

The V and J genes are TRBV29-1 and TRBJ1-1; D possibly corresponds to TRBD1 (6 bases). V lost 6 bases and J 4 bases, leaving 12 bases between the germline ends. The CDR3 sequence is 12 residues long. Germline V gene data show CDR1 as SQVTM and CDR2 as ANQGSEA. The CDR3 sequence: CSVQGQGTEAFF. For the CDR3, the DNA is TGCAGCGTACAGGGCCAGGGCACTGAAGCTTTCTTT.

The chain uses TRBV30 and TRBJ2-1, with 9 nucleotides matching TRBD2. The germline V gene has CDR1 GTSNPN and CDR2 SVGIG (reference sequence). Germline trimming cut 2 bases from V and 9 bases from J; bases unmatched to any gene: 5. The CDR3 consists of 13 residues. The CDR3 reads CAWSLAGLSEQFF. DNA of the CDR3: TGTGCCTGGAGTCTAGCGGGGTTATCTGAGCAGTTCTTC. The whole variable domain, filled in from reference TRBV30 and TRBJ2-1, reads SQTIHQWPATLVQPVGSPLSLECTVEGTSNPNLYWYRQAAGRGLQLLFYSVGIGQISSEVPQNLSASRPQDRQFILSSKKLLLSDSGFYLCAWSLAGLSEQFFGPGTRLTVL.

This rearrangement joins TRBV20-1 to TRBJ2-3; D is unclear. Per germline, CDR1 DFQATT and CDR2 SNEGSKA (reference sequence). The V end lost 5 bases, the J end lost 8 bases, and 11 bases lay between the germline ends. The CDR3 consists of 11 residues. CDR3 sequence reads: CSASPAGTQYF. Written as DNA, the CDR3 is TGCAGTGCTTCCCCGGCAGGTACGCAGTATTTT.

This clone was observed a few times. The chain employs TRBV29-1 and TRBJ2-1; D perhaps matches TRBD1 (5 bases). The V end lost 2 bases, the J end lost 3 bases, and 17 bases lay between the germline ends. This CDR3 is built from 16 residues. Germline CDR1 and CDR2: SQVTM and ANQGSEA. CDR3 sequence: CSVELDFQGFYNEQFF. The CDR3, as DNA: TGCAGCGTTGAATTGGATTTTCAGGGATTCTACAATGAGCAGTTCTTC.

This clone was seen more than once but under ten times. The V gene is TRBV2, the J gene TRBJ2-3; D not resolved. The germline CDR1 and CDR2 sequences are SNHLY and FYNNEI. V lost 6 bases to trimming and J lost 3 bases, with 19 bases between them. CDR3 length equals 16 residues. CDR3 sequence (DNA): TGTGCCAGCAGCCCTATAGAAAGGAGCGAGACAGATACGCAGTATTTT. Its translation: CASSPIERSETDTQYF.

This chain connects TRBV30 to TRBJ1-4, with 7 nucleotides matching TRBD1. CDR1 and CDR2 from the germline V gene are GTSNPN and SVGIG (reference sequence). The CDR3 length is 14 residues. Losses at the gene ends were 3 bases for V and 9 bases for J; bases not matched to a gene: 10. The CDR3, as DNA: TGTGCCTGGAGCCGGGGCGGGGACAGCCAAAAACTGTTTTTT. Its protein product is CAWSRGGDSQKLFF.

The rearrangement uses TRBV27 and TRBJ1-1; D not certain. CDR3 length: 12 amino acids. The germline V gene has CDR1 MNHEY and CDR2 SMNVEV (reference sequence). Trimming removed 6 bases from V and 3 bases from J, with 8 bases in between. The CDR3 sequence is CASRGIHTEAFF. CDR3 bases: TGTGCCAGCAGGGGGATTCACACTGAAGCTTTCTTT.

The rearrangement uses TRBV23-1 and TRBJ2-1; D might be TRBD2 (5 bases). TRBV23-1 is an ORF, with its function uncertain. CDR3 size: 17 residues. Trimming left V 7 bases short and J 8 bases short, with 27 bases between. The CDR3 DNA reads as TGCGCCAGCACCAAAGGGAGTAGAGATTGCCCTCGGCATGAGCAGTTCTTC. Translated: CASTKGSRDCPRHEQFF.

This chain joins TRBV15 and TRBJ1-2; no clear D. CDR1 and CDR2 from the germline V gene are LNHNV and YYDKDF (reference sequence). The CDR3 is made up of 15 amino acids. V was pared by 0 bases and J by 7 bases, with 15 bases between. CDR3 residues: CATSRELSLVGGYTF. The CDR3 coding sequence is TGTGCCACCAGCAGAGAGCTCTCTTTAGTGGGTGGCTACACCTTC. The whole variable domain, remainder taken from reference TRBV15 and TRBJ1-2, is DAMVIQNPRYQVTQFGKPVTLSCSQTLNHNVMYWYQQKSSQAPKLLFHYYDKDFNNEADTPDNFQSRRPNTSFCFLDIRSPGLGDTAMYLCATSRELSLVGGYTFGSGTRLTVV.

This clone showed up just a few times. J is TRBJ1-5 and V is TRBV5-6; TRBD1 aligns across 7 bases. With V trimmed by 0 bases and J by 3 bases, 3 bases remained unmatched. CDR1 is SGHDT and CDR2 is YYEEEE in the germline V gene. The CDR3 sequence is 15 residues long. The CDR3 region has the DNA TGTGCCAGCAGCTTGGGACAGGGACTCAATCAGCCCCAGCATTTT. As protein: CASSLGQGLNQPQHF.

The chain has TRBV6-5 and TRBJ1-2; 8 bases agree with TRBD1. J lost 6 bases, V lost 2 bases, and 2 bases had no gene match. CDR3 size: 13 residues. Germline assignment: CDR1 MNHEY and CDR2 SVGAGI. The CDR3 sequence: CASSYATGDGYTF. Here the CDR3 DNA reads TGTGCCAGCAGTTACGCGACAGGGGATGGCTACACCTTC.

This clone turned up a few times. The gene calls are TRBV9 and TRBJ2-1; 9 bases match TRBD2. The CDR3 has 18 residues. J was trimmed by 6 bases and V by 3 bases; bases with no gene match: 16. Germline CDR1 reads SGDLS; CDR2 reads YYNGEE. The CDR3 nucleotides are TGTGCCAGCAGCGCAACCCTTAGGGCTAGCGGGAATTCCAATGAGCAGTTCTTC. Amino acids: CASSATLRASGNSNEQFF. Full variable domain (outside the CDR3, taken from reference TRBV9 and TRBJ2-1): DSGVTQTPKHLITATGQRVTLRCSPRSGDLSVYWYQQSLDQGLQFLIQYYNGEERAKGNILERFSAQQFPDLHSELNLSSLELGDSALYFCASSATLRASGNSNEQFFGPGTRLTVL.

Only a few counts were recorded for this clone. The rearrangement uses TRBV28 and TRBJ1-2; a weak D match, TRBD1 (5 bases). Trimming stripped 10 bases from V and 4 bases from J, with 16 bases between. The germline V gene has CDR1 MDHEN and CDR2 SYDVKM. There are 13 residues in the CDR3. CDR3 amino acids: CATSPGLSYGYTF. The CDR3 DNA is TGTGCCACAAGTCCGGGACTCTCCTATGGCTACACCTTC.

J is TRBJ2-4 and V is TRBV6-5; no reliable D call. V shed 7 bases and J shed 3 bases, with 10 bases lying between them. This CDR3 contains 13 residues. Germline assignment: CDR1 MNHEY and CDR2 SVGAGI. The CDR3 nucleotides are TGTGCCAGCATGGTGGCAGGCAAAAACATTCAGTACTTC. Residues: CASMVAGKNIQYF.

This clone has just a few counts. The chain links TRBV29-1 to TRBJ2-3, with 12 bases identical to TRBD2. V was pared by 7 bases and J by 6 bases, with 5 bases of the junction left unmatched. Germline-derived CDR1 and CDR2 are SQVTM and ANQGSEA. The CDR3 contains 13 residues. The CDR3 reads CSGTSGARDTQYF. The DNA for the CDR3 is TGCAGCGGGACTAGCGGGGCGAGGGATACGCAGTATTTT.

The J gene is TRBJ2-1, the V gene TRBV7-2; D may be TRBD2 (6 bases). This CDR3 is 13 amino acids long. Germline V lookup: CDR1 SGHTA, CDR2 FQGNSA. Trimming stripped 4 bases from V and 5 bases from J, with 9 bases between. The CDR3 DNA reads as TGTGCCAGCAGCTCGGGACTTAACAATGAGCAGTTCTTC. It yields the protein CASSSGLNNEQFF.

The chain links TRBV29-1 to TRBJ2-1; 7 nucleotides align to TRBD2. The CDR3 is made up of 13 amino acids. Per germline, CDR1 SQVTM and CDR2 ANQGSEA. Trimming cost V 0 bases and J 8 bases; bases outside gene matches: 4. CDR3 bases: TGCAGCGTTGAAGATTTCCGGGGGGATGAGCAGTTCTTC. This sequence encodes CSVEDFRGDEQFF.